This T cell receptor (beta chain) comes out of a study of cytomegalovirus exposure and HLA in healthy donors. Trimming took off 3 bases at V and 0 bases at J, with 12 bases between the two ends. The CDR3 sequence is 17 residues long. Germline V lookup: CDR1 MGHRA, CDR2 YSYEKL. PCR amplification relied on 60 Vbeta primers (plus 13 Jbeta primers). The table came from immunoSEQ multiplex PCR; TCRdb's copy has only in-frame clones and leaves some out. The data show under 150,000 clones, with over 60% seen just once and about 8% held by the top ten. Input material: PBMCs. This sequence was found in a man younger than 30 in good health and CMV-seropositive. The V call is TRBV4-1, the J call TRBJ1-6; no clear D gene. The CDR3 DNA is TGCGCCAGCAGCCATGACTCGGTCAACTCCTATAATTCACCCCTCCACTTT. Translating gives CASSHDSVNSYNSPLHF.